This TCR beta chain was captured in a study of identical twins. General observations from the study: A lower insertion count was a feature of abundant cord blood beta clonotypes, with no such feature in memory repertoires. A partial confounding effect on zero-insertion analyses could come from invariant MAIT and iNKT cells.

This clonotype came up many times. The antigen is undetermined. V was pared by 6 bases and J by 3 bases, with 18 bases between. The CDR3 contains 15 residues. Germline lookup yields CDR1 MDHEN and CDR2 SYDVKM. Healthy Caucasians, and only they, were the donors. MiXCR, run by TCRdb on the 5' RACE reads, gives a single entry per CDR3 protein. The sample has 700,000 or so distinct CDR3 sequences, over 8.5% seen once. This sample was also put to use in a study of yellow fever vaccine responses in identical twins.

Sample: PBMCs. The source of this sequence is a woman aged 18 to 35 in good health. The chain has TRBV28 and TRBJ2-7, with D tentatively TRBD2 (6 bases). CDR3 nucleotide sequence: TGTGCCAGCAGCTTCCTCCGGGACTTCTACTACGAGCAGTACTTC. Translation: CASSFLRDFYYEQYF.